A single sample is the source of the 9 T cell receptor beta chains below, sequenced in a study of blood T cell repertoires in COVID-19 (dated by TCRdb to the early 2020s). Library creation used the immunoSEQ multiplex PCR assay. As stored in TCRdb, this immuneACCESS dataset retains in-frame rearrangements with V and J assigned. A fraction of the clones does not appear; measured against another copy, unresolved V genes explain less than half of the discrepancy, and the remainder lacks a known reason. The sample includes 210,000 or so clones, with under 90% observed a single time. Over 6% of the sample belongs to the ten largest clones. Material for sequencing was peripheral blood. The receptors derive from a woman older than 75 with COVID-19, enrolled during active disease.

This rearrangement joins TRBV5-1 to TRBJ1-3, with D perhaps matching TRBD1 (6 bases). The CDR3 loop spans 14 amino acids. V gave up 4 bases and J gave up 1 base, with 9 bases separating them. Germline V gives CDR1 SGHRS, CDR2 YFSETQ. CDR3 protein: CASSPGESGNTIYF. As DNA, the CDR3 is TGCGCCAGCAGCCCAGGGGAATCTGGAAACACCATATATTTT. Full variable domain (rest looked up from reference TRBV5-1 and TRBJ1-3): KAGVTQTPRYLIKTRGQQVTLSCSPISGHRSVSWYQQTPGQGLQFLFEYFSETQRNKGNFPGRFSGRQFSNSRSEMNVSTLELGDSALYLCASSPGESGNTIYFGEGSWLTVV.

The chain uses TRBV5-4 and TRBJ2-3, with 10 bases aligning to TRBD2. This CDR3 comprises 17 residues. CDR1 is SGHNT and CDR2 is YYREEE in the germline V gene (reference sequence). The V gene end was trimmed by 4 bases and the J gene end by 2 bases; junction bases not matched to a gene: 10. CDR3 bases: TGTGCCAGCAGCCCCCACCTTAGCGGGGGGAACACAGATACGCAGTATTTT. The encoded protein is CASSPHLSGGNTDTQYF.

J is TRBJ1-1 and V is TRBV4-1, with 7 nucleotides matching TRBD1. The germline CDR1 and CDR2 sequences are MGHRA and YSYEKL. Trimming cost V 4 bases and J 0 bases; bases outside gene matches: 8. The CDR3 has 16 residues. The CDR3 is CASSRPAGGLNTEAFF. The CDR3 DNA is TGCGCCAGCAGCCGTCCGGCAGGGGGGTTGAACACTGAAGCTTTCTTT.

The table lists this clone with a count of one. The CDR3 nucleotides are TGTGCCAGTAGTCTAGGACTGGCGGGAGCGACAGATACGCAGTATTTT. As protein: CASSLGLAGATDTQYF. The chain couples TRBV19 to TRBJ2-3, with 7 positions matching TRBD2. This CDR3 spans 16 amino acids. The germline V gene encodes CDR1 LNHDA and CDR2 SQIVND (reference sequence). The V gene end was trimmed by 5 bases and the J gene end by 3 bases; junction bases not matched to a gene: 11.

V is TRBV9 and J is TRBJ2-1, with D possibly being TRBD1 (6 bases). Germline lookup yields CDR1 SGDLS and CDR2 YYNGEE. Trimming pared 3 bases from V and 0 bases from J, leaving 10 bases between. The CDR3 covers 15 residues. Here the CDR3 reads CASSADSPSYNEQFF. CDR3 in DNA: TGTGCCAGCAGCGCGGACAGCCCCTCCTACAATGAGCAGTTCTTC.

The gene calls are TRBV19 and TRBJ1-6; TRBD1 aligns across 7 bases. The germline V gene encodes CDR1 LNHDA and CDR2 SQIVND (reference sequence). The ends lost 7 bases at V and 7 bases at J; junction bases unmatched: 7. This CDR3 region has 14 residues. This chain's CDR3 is CASTTTGRNSPLHF. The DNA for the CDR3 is TGTGCCAGTACCACGACAGGGAGGAATTCACCCCTCCACTTT.

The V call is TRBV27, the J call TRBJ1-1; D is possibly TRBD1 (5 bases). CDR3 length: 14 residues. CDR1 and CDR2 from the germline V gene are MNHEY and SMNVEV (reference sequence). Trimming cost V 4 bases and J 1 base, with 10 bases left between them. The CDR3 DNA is TGTGCCAGCAGTTCCACGACAGAGAACACTGAAGCTTTCTTT. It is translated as CASSSTTENTEAFF.

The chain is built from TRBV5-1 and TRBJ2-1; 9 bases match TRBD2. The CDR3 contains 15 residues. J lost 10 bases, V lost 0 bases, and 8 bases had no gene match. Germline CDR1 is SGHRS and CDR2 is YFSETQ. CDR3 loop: CASSLDAGGAGEQFF. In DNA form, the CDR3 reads TGCGCCAGCAGCTTGGATGCGGGAGGGGCAGGGGAGCAGTTCTTC.

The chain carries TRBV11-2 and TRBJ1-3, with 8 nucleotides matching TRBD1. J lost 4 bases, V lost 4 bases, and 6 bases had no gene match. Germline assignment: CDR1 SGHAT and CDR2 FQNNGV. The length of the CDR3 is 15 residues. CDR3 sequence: CASSSTTGGGNTIYF. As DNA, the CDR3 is TGTGCCAGCAGCTCGACAACAGGGGGAGGAAACACCATATATTTT.